A selection of T cell receptor beta chains follows, all from one sample in a study of T-cell memory formation after mild COVID-19. A single record per CDR3 protein comes from TCRdb applying MiXCR to the 5' RACE reads. Of 350,000 to 500,000 distinct CDR3 sequences listed, under 25% are singletons. Sequencing was performed on PBMCs or a T cell subset sorted from them (not recorded which). All receptors come from an adult woman who had mild COVID-19 (a few samples of this study predate the infection). Cell type and time point are not known. The conserved cysteine and the conserved F or W are not part of the CDR3 here. A D gene is named only where the DNA matches it firmly.

TRBV27	TRBJ1-6	.	12	ASRLRGPNSPLH
TRBV6-2/TRBV6-3	TRBJ2-3	TRBD2	15	ASTTSRLAGAGDTQY
TRBV2	TRBJ1-1	.	10	ASRIRSTEAF
TRBV10-3	TRBJ2-5	.	10	ASGGGGETQY
TRBV25-1	TRBJ2-2	TRBD2	16	ASSGGLLAGEDTGELF
TRBV6-5	TRBJ2-7	.	12	ASSYKRTGYEQY
TRBV27	TRBJ2-1	TRBD2	16	ASTRTSGSLVTNNEQF
TRBV6-5	TRBJ2-7	TRBD1	11	ASRTGATREQY
TRBV5-5	TRBJ1-2	.	11	ASSLEVFYGYT
TRBV7-9	TRBJ2-7	.	10	ASVSWSARGY
TRBV7-3	TRBJ1-1	TRBD1	12	ASSPGGMNTEAF
TRBV7-9	TRBJ2-5	TRBD1	14	ASSHRRTGKGETQY
TRBV20-1	TRBJ1-2	TRBD1	12	SANGDGTAYGYT
TRBV5-1	TRBJ2-3	TRBD2	13	ASRAGTSGRDTQY
TRBV30	TRBJ2-7	.	10	AWRGVRVEQY
TRBV5-6	TRBJ1-3	.	13	ASSFGGSSGNTIY
TRBV5-5	TRBJ2-7	.	13	ASSLGAGGTYEQY
TRBV11-3	TRBJ1-1	.	13	ASSHPRGMNTEAF
TRBV20-1	TRBJ2-3	TRBD2	14	SAPTFSGRSTDTQY